This T cell receptor (beta chain) was captured in a study of cytomegalovirus exposure and HLA in healthy donors. From germline, CDR1 is SEHNR and CDR2 FQNEAQ (reference sequence). This CDR3 spans 13 amino acids. General study results and limits: Reportedly, HLA-A and HLA-B alleles of most subjects were accurately predicted from TCR beta. When presence/absence was analysed, sequencing depth was taken to be roughly uniform across donors. In a later analysis, compared with equally common non-associated chains, HLA-associated beta chains were more expanded.

This clone came up a few times. Its target is not known. Compared with germline, one end of the junction differs, possibly owing to a read error. Use of 60 Vbeta and 13 Jbeta primers characterized the PCR. The table came from immunoSEQ multiplex PCR; TCRdb's copy has only in-frame clones and leaves some out. The sample has under 200,000 clones, 60% to 85% seen once. The sample was PBMCs. The genes are TRBV7-9 and TRBJ2-7; 7 bases agree with TRBD1. The sequence was collected from a male donor in good health and CMV-seropositive. This chain's CDR3 is CSSSSGTAYEQYF. Here the CDR3 DNA reads TGTTCCAGCAGCTCCGGGACAGCCTACGAGCAGTACTTC.